The 10 T cell receptor beta chains in this list originate from one sample, sequenced in a study of CD8+CD57+ T cells in acquired aplastic anemia. CDR3 and TCR beta VDJ profiling relied on genomic DNA as the template. A single record per CDR3 protein comes from TCRdb applying MiXCR to the reads. The data contain roughly 180,000 distinct CDR3 sequences, 40% to 50% of them singletons. Material for sequencing was sorted CD4+, CD8+, or CD8+CD57+ T cells (not recorded which) from PBMCs. The receptors stem from a human donor in good health.

This clonotype was observed many times. The DNA for the CDR3 is TGTGCCAGCAGCTTGCAGACCCCCCACACAGATACGCAGTATTTT. Translated: CASSLQTPHTDTQYF. J is TRBJ2-3 and V is TRBV7-2, with no clear D. CDR1 and CDR2 from the germline V gene are SGHTA and FQGNSA. This CDR3 is built from 15 residues. Trimming pared 3 bases from V and 2 bases from J, leaving 12 bases between.

The J gene is TRBJ2-2, the V gene TRBV24-1; no firm D call. The V gene lost 4 bases and the J gene lost 5 bases, with 16 bases spanning the gap. Germline CDR1 and CDR2: KGHDR and SFDVKD. The CDR3 is 16 amino acids. DNA for the CDR3: TGTGCCACCAGTGAATCTTCAGGTCAGATAACCGGGGAGCTGTTTTTT. As protein: CATSESSGQITGELFF.

This chain connects TRBV15 to TRBJ2-1; possibly TRBD1 for D (5 bases). Trimming removed 3 bases at V and 10 bases at J, with 16 bases between. CDR1 and CDR2 from the germline V gene are LNHNV and YYDKDF (reference sequence). There are 14 residues in the CDR3. The CDR3: CATSSLLGAVEQFF. In DNA form, the CDR3 reads TGTGCCACCAGCAGTCTGCTAGGGGCTGTGGAGCAGTTCTTC.

This sequence joins TRBV11-1 and TRBJ2-7; 7 bases map to TRBD1. The V gene's germline CDR1 is SGHAT and CDR2 FQDESV (reference sequence). CDR3 size: 16 residues. Losses at the gene ends were 5 bases for V and 5 bases for J; bases not matched to a gene: 15. CDR3 nucleotide sequence: TGTGCCAGCAGCCCCGGGACAGAAGGGCTGTGGAACGAGCAGTACTTC. This codes for CASSPGTEGLWNEQYF.

This clonotype was seen only a few times. J is TRBJ1-5 and V is TRBV28, with TRBD1 as a possible D gene (5 bases). CDR3 length: 14 residues. Germline CDR1 and CDR2: MDHEN and SYDVKM. Trimming pared 2 bases from V and 6 bases from J, leaving 11 bases between. CDR3 bases: TGTGCCAGCAGTTTAATGTCAGGGATTCAGCCCCAGCATTTT. Its translation is CASSLMSGIQPQHF.

This clonotype has only a few counts. This rearrangement joins TRBV15 to TRBJ2-2; 10 bases fit TRBD1. The CDR3 length is 15 residues. V lost 5 bases to trimming and J lost 3 bases; unmatched junction nucleotides: 3. The V gene's germline CDR1 is LNHNV and CDR2 YYDKDF (reference sequence). CDR3 sequence reads: CATSPGTGDTGELFF. CDR3 DNA: TGTGCCACCAGCCCCGGGACAGGGGACACCGGGGAGCTGTTTTTT.

Details on this clonotype: Given a much more abundant clone one base away, this may be a read error. The rearrangement uses TRBV5-4 and TRBJ2-2; D is ambiguous. CDR1 is SGHNT, CDR2 YYREEE, per germline (reference sequence). V lost 1 base to trimming and J lost 6 bases, with 7 bases between them. This CDR3 comprises 13 residues. The CDR3, as DNA: TGTGCCAGCAGCTTGAGTGAGTCCGGGGAGCTGTTTTTT. This translates into CASSLSESGELFF.

The gene calls are TRBV7-8 and TRBJ2-5; 8 bases map to TRBD1. V shed 4 bases, J shed 3 bases, and the junction held 7 bases outside the gene matches. This CDR3 spans 15 amino acids. Germline V CDR1 and CDR2: SGHVS, FQNEAQ. The CDR3 spells CASSSGTGVKETQYF. CDR3 DNA sequence: TGTGCCAGCAGCTCAGGGACAGGCGTAAAAGAGACCCAGTACTTC.

This clonotype was found many times. The chain has TRBV7-2 and TRBJ1-2; TRBD1 matches 11 bases. Germline CDR1 SGHTA, CDR2 FQGNSA. Germline trimming cut 4 bases from V and 5 bases from J; bases unmatched to any gene: 6. This CDR3 comprises 15 residues. This chain's CDR3 is CASSYGQGAGYGYTF. For the CDR3, the DNA is TGTGCCAGCAGCTACGGACAGGGGGCAGGATATGGCTACACCTTC. Drawing the rest from reference TRBV7-2 and TRBJ1-2, the complete variable domain is GAGVSQSPSNKVTEKGKDVELRCDPISGHTALYWYRQSLGQGLEFLIYFQGNSAPDKSGLPSDRFSAERTGGSVSTLTIQRTQQEDSAVYLCASSYGQGAGYGYTFGSGTRLTVV.

This clonotype occurred many times. The chain links TRBV3-1 to TRBJ2-7; D possibly corresponds to TRBD1 (5 bases). The CDR3 loop spans 13 amino acids. Per the germline V gene, CDR1 is LGHDT and CDR2 is YNNKEL (reference sequence). V lost 2 bases, J lost 5 bases, and 10 bases lay in between. The CDR3 sequence: CASSQSGYHEQYF. DNA of the CDR3: TGTGCCAGCAGCCAATCAGGGTACCACGAGCAGTACTTC.